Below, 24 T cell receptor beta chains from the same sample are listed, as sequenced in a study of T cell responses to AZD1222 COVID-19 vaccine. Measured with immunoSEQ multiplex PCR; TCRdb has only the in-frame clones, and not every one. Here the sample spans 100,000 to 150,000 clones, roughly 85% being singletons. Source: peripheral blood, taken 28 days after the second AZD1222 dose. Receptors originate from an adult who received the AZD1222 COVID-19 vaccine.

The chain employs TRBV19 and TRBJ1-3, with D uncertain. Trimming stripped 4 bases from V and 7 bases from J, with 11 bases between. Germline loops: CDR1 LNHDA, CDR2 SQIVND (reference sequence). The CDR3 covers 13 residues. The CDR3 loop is CASSSLPGNTIYF. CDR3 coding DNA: TGTGCCAGTAGTAGCTTGCCGGGGAACACCATATATTTT. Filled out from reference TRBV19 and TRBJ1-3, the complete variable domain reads DGGITQSPKYLFRKEGQNVTLSCEQNLNHDAMYWYRQDPGQGLRLIYYSQIVNDFQKGDIAEGYSVSREKKESFPLTVTSAQKNPTAFYLCASSSLPGNTIYFGEGSWLTVV.

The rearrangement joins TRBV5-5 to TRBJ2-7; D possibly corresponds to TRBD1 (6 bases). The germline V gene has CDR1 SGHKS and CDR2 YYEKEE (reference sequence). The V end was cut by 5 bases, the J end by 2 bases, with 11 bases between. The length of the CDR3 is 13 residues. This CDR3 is CASRMWGPYEQYF. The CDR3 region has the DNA TGTGCCAGCAGGATGTGGGGGCCCTACGAGCAGTACTTC.

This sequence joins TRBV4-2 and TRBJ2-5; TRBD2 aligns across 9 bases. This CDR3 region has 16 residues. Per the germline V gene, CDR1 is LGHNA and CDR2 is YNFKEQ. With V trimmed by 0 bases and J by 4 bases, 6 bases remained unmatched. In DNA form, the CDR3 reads TGTGCCAGCAGCCAAGAGGGCGGGGGGGCCCGAGAGACCCAGTACTTC. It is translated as CASSQEGGGARETQYF.

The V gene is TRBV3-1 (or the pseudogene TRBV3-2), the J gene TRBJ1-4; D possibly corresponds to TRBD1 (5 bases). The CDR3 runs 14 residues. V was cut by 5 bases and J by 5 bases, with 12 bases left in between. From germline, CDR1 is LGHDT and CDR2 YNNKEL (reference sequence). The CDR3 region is CASSVGGRNEKLFF. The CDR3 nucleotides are TGTGCCAGCAGCGTCGGGGGTCGGAATGAAAAACTGTTTTTT.

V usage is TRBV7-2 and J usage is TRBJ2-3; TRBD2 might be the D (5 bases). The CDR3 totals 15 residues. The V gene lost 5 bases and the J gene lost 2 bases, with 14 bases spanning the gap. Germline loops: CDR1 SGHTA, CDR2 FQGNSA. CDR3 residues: CASSIQTGNTDTQYF. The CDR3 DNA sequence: TGTGCCAGCAGCATACAGACCGGGAACACAGATACGCAGTATTTT.

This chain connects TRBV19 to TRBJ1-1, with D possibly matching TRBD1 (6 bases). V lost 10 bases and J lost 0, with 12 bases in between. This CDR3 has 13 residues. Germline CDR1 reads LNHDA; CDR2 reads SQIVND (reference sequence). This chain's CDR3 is CATSGVLNTEAFF. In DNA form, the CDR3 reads TGTGCCACCTCAGGGGTCTTGAACACTGAAGCTTTCTTT.

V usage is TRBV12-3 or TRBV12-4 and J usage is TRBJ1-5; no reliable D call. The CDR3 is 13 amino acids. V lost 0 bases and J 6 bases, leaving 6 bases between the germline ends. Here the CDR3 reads CASSLAGGQPQHF. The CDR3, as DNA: TGTGCCAGCAGTTTAGCAGGAGGTCAGCCCCAGCATTTT.

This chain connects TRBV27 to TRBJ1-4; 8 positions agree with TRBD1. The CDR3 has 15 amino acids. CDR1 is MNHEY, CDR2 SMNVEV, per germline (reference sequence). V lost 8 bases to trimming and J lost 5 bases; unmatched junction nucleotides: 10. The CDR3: CASGVLQGGNEKLFF. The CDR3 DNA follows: TGTGCCAGCGGCGTCTTACAGGGGGGGAATGAAAAACTGTTTTTT.

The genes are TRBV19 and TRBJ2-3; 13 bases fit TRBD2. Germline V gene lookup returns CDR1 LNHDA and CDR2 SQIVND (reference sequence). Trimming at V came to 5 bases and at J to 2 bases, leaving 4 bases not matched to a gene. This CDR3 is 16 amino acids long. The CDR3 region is CASSATSGGHTDTQYF. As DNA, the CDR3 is TGTGCCAGTAGTGCGACTAGCGGGGGGCACACAGATACGCAGTATTTT.

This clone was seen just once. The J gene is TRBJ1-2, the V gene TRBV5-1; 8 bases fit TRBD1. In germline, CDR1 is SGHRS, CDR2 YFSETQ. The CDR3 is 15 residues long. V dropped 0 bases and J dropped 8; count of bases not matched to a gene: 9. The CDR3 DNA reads TGCGCCAGCAGCTTGGGGGACAGGTCGCTGCAAGGCTACACCTTC. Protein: CASSLGDRSLQGYTF. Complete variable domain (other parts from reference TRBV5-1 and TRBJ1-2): KAGVTQTPRYLIKTRGQQVTLSCSPISGHRSVSWYQQTPGQGLQFLFEYFSETQRNKGNFPGRFSGRQFSNSRSEMNVSTLELGDSALYLCASSLGDRSLQGYTFGSGTRLTVV.

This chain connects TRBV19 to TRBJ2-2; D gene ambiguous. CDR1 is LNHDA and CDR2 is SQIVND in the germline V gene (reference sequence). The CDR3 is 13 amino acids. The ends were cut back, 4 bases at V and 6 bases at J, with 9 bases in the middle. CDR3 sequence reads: CASSTIWSGELFF. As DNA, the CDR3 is TGTGCCAGTAGTACAATTTGGTCCGGGGAGCTGTTTTTT.

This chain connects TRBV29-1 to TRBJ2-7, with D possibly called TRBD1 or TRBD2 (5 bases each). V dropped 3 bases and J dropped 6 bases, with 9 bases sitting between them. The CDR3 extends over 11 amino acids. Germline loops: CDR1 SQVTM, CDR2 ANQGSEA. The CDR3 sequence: CSVDRAGEQYF. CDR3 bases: TGCAGCGTTGACAGGGCGGGCGAGCAGTACTTC.

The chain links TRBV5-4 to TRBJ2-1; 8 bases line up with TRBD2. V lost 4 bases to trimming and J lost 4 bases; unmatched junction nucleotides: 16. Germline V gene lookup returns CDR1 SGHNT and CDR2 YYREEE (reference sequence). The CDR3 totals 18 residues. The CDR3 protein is CASSPAGGAGMSYNEQFF. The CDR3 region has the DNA TGTGCCAGCAGCCCGGCGGGGGGTGCGGGGATGTCTTACAATGAGCAGTTCTTC.

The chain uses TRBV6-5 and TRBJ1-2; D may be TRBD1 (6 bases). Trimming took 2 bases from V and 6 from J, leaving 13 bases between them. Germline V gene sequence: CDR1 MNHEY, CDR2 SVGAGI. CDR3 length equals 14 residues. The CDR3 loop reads CASSYRGRQHGYTF. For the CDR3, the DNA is TGTGCCAGCAGTTACCGGGGGCGTCAACATGGCTACACCTTC.

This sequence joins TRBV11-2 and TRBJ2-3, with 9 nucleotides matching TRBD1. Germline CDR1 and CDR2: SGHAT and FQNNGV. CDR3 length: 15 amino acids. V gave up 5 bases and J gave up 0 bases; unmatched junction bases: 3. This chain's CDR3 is CASSPTGGSTDTQYF. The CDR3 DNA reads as TGTGCCAGCAGCCCGACAGGGGGAAGCACAGATACGCAGTATTTT.

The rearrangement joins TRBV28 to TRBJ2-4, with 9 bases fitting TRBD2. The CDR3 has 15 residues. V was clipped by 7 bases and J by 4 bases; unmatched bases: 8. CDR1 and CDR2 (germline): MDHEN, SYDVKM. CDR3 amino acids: CASTSGGGAKNIQYF. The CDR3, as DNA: TGTGCCAGCACCTCGGGCGGGGGGGCTAAAAACATTCAGTACTTC.

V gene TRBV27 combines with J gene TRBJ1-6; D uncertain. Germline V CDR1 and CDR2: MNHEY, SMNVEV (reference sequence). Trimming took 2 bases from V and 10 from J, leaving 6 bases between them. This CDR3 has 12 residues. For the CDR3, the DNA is TGTGCCAGCAGTTTAAATGGCTCACCCCTCCACTTT. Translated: CASSLNGSPLHF.

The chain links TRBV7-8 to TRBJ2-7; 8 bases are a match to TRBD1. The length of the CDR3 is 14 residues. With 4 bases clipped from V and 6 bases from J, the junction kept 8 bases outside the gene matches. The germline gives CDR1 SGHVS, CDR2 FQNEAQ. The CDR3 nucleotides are TGTGCCAGCAGCTACCGGGACAGGCTTGGCGAGCAGTACTTC. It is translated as CASSYRDRLGEQYF. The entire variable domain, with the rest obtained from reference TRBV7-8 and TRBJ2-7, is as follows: GAGVSQSPRYKVAKRGQDVALRCDPISGHVSLFWYQQALGQGPEFLTYFQNEAQLDKSGLPSDRFFAERPEGSVSTLKIQRTQQEDSAVYLCASSYRDRLGEQYFGPGTRLTVT.

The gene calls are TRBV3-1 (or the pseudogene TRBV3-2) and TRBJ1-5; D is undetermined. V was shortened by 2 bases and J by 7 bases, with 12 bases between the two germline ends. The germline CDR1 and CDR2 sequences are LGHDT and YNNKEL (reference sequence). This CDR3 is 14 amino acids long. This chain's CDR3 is CASSQSSRDQPQHF. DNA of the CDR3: TGTGCCAGCAGCCAATCGAGTAGAGACCAGCCCCAGCATTTT.

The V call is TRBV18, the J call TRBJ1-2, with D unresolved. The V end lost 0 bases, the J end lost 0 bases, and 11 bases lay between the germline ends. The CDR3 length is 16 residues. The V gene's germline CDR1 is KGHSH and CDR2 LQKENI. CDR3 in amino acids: CASSPPSASTNYGYTF. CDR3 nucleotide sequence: TGTGCCAGCTCACCACCTTCGGCCAGTACTAACTATGGCTACACCTTC. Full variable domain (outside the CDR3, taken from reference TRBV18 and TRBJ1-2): NAGVMQNPRHLVRRRGQEARLRCSPMKGHSHVYWYRQLPEEGLKFMVYLQKENIIDESGMPKERFSAEFPKEGPSILRIQQVVRGDSAAYFCASSPPSASTNYGYTFGSGTRLTVV.

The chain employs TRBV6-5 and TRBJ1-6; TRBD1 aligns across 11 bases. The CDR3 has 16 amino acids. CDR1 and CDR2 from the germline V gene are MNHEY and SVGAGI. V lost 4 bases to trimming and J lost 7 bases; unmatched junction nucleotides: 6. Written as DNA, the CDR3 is TGTGCCAGCAGTTTAGGCGGGACAGGGGGAAATTCACCCCTCCACTTT. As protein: CASSLGGTGGNSPLHF.

CDR3 nucleotide sequence: TGTGCCAGCAGCCAAGTCCGACAGAGAAGGAATGGCTACACCTTC. This gives the protein CASSQVRQRRNGYTF. The chain is built from TRBV3-1 (or the pseudogene TRBV3-2) and TRBJ1-2, with D perhaps matching TRBD1 (5 bases). The CDR3 is made up of 15 amino acids. Trimming stripped 1 base from V and 6 bases from J, with 15 bases between. Germline V lookup: CDR1 LGHDT, CDR2 YNNKEL (reference sequence).

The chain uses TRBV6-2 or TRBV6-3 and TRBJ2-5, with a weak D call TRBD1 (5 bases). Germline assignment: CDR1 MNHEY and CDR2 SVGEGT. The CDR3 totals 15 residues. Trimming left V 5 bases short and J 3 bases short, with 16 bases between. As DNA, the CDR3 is TGTGCCAGCAGTGGGGCAGGGCTACCTAAAGAGACCCAGTACTTC. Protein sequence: CASSGAGLPKETQYF.

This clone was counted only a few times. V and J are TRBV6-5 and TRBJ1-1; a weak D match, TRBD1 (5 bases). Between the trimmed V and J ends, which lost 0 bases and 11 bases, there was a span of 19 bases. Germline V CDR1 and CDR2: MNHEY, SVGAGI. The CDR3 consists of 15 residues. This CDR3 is CASSYSGWAGTVAFF. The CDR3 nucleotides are TGTGCCAGCAGTTACTCGGGGTGGGCGGGGACGGTGGCTTTCTTT.